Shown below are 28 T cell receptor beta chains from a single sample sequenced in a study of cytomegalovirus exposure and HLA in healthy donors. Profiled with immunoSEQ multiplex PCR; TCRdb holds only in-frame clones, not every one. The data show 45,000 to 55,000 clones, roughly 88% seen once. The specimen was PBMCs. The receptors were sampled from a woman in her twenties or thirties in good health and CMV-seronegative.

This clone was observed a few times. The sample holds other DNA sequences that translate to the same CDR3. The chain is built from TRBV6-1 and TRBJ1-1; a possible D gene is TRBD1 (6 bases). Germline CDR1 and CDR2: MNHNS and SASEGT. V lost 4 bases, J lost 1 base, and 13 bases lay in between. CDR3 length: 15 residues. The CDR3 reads CASSALGTPNTEAFF. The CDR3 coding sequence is TGTGCCAGCAGTGCCTTAGGGACACCGAACACTGAAGCTTTCTTT.

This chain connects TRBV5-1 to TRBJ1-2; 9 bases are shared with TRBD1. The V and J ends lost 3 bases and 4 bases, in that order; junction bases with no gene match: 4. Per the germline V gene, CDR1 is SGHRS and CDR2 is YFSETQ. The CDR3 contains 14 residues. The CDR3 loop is CASSWDRAGYGYTF. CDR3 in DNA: TGCGCCAGCAGCTGGGACAGGGCCGGCTATGGCTACACCTTC.

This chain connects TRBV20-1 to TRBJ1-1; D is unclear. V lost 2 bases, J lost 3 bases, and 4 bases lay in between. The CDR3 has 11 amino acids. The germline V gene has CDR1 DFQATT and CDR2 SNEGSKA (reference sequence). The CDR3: CSARSDTEAFF. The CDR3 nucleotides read TGCAGTGCTAGATCGGACACTGAAGCTTTCTTT.

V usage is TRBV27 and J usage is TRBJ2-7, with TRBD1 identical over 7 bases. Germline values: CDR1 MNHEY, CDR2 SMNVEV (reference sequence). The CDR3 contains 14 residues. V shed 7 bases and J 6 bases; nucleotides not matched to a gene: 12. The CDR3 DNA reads TGTGCCAGCAATCCAGGGGGTAACGTTGGCGAGCAGTACTTC. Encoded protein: CASNPGGNVGEQYF.

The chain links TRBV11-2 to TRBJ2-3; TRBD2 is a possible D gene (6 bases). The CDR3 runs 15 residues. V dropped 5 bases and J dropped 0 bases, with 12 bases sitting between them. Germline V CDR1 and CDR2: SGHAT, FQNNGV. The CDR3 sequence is CASSRGTVSTDTQYF. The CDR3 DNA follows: TGTGCCAGCAGCCGCGGGACTGTTAGCACAGATACGCAGTATTTT.

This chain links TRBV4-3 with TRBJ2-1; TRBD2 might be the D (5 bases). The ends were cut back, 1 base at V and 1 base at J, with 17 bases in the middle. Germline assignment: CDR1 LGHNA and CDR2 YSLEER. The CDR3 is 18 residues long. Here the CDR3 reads CASSQVPPSGRSYNEQFF. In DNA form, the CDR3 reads TGCGCCAGCAGCCAAGTCCCTCCCTCGGGGAGATCCTACAATGAGCAGTTCTTC.

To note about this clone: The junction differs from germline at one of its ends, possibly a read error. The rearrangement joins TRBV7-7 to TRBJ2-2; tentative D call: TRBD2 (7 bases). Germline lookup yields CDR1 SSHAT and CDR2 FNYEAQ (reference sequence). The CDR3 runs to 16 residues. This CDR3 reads CASRPAGATNTGELFF. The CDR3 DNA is TGTGCTAGCAGGCCCGCGGGGGCGACTAACACCGGGGAGCTGTTTTTT.

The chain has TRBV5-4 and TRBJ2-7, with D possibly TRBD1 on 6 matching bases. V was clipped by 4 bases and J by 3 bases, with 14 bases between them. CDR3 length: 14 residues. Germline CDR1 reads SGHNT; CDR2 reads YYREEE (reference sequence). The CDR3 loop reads CASSPRQASYEQYF. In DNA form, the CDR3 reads TGTGCCAGCAGCCCCCGACAGGCGAGCTACGAGCAGTACTTC.

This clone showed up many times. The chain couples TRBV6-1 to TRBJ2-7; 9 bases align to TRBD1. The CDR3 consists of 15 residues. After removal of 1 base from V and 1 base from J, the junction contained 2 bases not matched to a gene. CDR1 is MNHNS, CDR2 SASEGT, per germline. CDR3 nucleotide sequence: TGTGCCAGCAGTGAAGGGGGGACAGGGTCCTACGAGCAGTACTTC. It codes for CASSEGGTGSYEQYF.

CDR3 DNA: TGTGCCAGCTCACTACTCGGGGGGAGCACTGAAGCTTTCTTT. This gives the protein CASSLLGGSTEAFF. The V and J genes are TRBV18 and TRBJ1-1; D may be TRBD1 (5 bases). The length of the CDR3 is 14 residues. Germline CDR1 is KGHSH and CDR2 is LQKENI. The germline V and J ends were trimmed by 4 bases and 4 bases, with 13 bases remaining between them. The full variable domain, rest sourced from reference TRBV18 and TRBJ1-1, is NAGVMQNPRHLVRRRGQEARLRCSPMKGHSHVYWYRQLPEEGLKFMVYLQKENIIDESGMPKERFSAEFPKEGPSILRIQQVVRGDSAAYFCASSLLGGSTEAFFGQGTRLTVV.

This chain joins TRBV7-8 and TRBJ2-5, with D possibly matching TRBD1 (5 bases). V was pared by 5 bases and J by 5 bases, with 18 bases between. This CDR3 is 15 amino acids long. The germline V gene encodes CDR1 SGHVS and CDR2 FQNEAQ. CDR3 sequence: CASSERLQGLETQYF. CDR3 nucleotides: TGTGCCAGCAGCGAAAGGTTGCAGGGCTTGGAGACCCAGTACTTC.

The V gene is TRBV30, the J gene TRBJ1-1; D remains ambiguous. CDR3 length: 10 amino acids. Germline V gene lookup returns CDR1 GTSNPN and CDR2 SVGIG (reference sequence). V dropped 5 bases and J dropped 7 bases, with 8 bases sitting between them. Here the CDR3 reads CAWLEREAFF. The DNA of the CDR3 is TGTGCCTGGCTGGAGCGTGAAGCTTTCTTT.

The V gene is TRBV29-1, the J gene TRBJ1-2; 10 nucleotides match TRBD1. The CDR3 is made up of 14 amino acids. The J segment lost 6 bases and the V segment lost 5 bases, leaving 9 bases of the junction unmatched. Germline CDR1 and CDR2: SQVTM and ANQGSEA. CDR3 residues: CSVLPDRGRNGYTF. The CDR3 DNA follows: TGCAGCGTTCTACCCGACAGGGGGCGCAATGGCTACACCTTC. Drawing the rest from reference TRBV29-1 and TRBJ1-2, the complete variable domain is SAVISQKPSRDICQRGTSLTIQCQVDSQVTMMFWYRQQPGQSLTLIATANQGSEATYESGFVIDKFPISRPNLTFSTLTVSNMSPEDSSIYLCSVLPDRGRNGYTFGSGTRLTVV.

The CDR3 nucleotides read TGTGCCAGCAGTGCGAGACAGGGATGGAATCAGCCCCAGCATTTT. Its protein product is CASSARQGWNQPQHF. The chain carries TRBV28 and TRBJ1-5; 7 bases are a match to TRBD1. The ends lost 5 bases at V and 4 bases at J; junction bases unmatched: 8. Germline V gene lookup returns CDR1 MDHEN and CDR2 SYDVKM. This CDR3 has 15 residues.

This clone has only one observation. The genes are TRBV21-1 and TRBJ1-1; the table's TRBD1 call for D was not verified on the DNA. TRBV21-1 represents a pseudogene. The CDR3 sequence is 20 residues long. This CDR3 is CASSRKVNRALTPMNTEAFF. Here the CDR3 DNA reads TGTGCCAGCAGCAGAAAAGTAAACAGGGCCTTGACCCCCATGAACACTGAAGCTTTCTTT.

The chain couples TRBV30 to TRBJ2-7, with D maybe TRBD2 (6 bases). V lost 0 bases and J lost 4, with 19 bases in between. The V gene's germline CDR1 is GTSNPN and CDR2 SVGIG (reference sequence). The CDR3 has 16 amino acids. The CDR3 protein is CAWSVIRRVEGYEQYF. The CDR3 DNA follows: TGTGCCTGGAGTGTCATTCGACGGGTGGAGGGATACGAGCAGTACTTC.

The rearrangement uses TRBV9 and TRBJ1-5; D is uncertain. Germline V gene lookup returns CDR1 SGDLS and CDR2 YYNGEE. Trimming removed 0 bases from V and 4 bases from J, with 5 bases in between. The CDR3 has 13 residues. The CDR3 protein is CASSVGVNQPQHF. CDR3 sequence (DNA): TGTGCCAGCAGCGTAGGCGTGAATCAGCCCCAGCATTTT.

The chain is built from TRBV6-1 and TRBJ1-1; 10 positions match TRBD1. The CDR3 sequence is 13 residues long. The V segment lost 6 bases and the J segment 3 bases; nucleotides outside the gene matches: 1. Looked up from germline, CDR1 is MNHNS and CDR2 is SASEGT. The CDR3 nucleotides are TGTGCCAGCAGGGGGACAGGGGACACTGAAGCTTTCTTT. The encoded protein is CASRGTGDTEAFF.

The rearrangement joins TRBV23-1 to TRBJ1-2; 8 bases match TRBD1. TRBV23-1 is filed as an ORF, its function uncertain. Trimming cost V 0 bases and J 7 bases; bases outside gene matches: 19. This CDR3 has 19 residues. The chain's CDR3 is CASSQSRDRGHRLSPGYTF. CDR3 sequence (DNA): TGCGCCAGCAGTCAATCGCGAGACAGGGGCCACCGTTTGAGTCCTGGCTACACCTTC.

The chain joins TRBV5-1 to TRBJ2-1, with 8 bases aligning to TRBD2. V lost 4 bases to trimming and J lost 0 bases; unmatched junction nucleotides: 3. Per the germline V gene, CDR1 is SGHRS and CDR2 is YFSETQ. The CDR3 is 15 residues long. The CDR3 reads CASSDSGDSYNEQFF. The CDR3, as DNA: TGCGCCAGCAGCGATAGCGGGGACTCCTACAATGAGCAGTTCTTC.

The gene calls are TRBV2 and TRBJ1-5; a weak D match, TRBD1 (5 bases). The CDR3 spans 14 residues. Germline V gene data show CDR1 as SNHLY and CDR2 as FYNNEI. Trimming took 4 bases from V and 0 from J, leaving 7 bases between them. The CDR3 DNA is TGTGCCAGCAGTGGACAGTTTAGCAATCAGCCCCAGCATTTT. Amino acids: CASSGQFSNQPQHF.

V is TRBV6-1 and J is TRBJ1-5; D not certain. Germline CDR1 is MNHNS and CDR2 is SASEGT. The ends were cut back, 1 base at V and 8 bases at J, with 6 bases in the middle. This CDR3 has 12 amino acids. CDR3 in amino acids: CASSEEIKPQHF. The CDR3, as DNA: TGTGCCAGCAGTGAAGAAATTAAGCCCCAGCATTTT.

The CDR3 DNA follows: TGTGCCAGCACCCGACAAAGGAACACTGAAGCTTTCTTT. Its protein is CASTRQRNTEAFF. V gene TRBV6-5 combines with J gene TRBJ1-1; D unresolved. This CDR3 contains 13 residues. Trimming stripped 7 bases from V and 1 base from J, with 10 bases between. CDR1 is MNHEY, CDR2 SVGAGI, per germline.

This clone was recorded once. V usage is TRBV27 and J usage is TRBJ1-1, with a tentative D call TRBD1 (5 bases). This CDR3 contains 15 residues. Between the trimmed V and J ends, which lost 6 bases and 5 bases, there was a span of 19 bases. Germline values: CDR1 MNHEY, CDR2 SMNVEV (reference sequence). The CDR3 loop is CASRGYGGLKTEAFF. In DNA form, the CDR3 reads TGTGCCAGCAGGGGGTACGGGGGTCTTAAGACTGAAGCTTTCTTT.

CDR3 amino acids: CASSFPGTSGKYNEQFF. The CDR3 nucleotides read TGTGCCAGCAGTTTCCCCGGGACTAGCGGAAAATACAATGAGCAGTTCTTC. The J gene is TRBJ2-1, the V gene TRBV2, with 11 bases identical to TRBD2. V lost 5 bases, J lost 4 bases, and 10 bases stayed unmatched. Germline CDR1 is SNHLY and CDR2 is FYNNEI. This CDR3 region has 17 residues. Full variable domain (rest looked up from reference TRBV2 and TRBJ2-1): EPEVTQTPSHQVTQMGQEVILRCVPISNHLYFYWYRQILGQKVEFLVSFYNNEISEKSEIFDDQFSVERPDGSNFTLKIRSTKLEDSAMYFCASSFPGTSGKYNEQFFGPGTRLTVL.

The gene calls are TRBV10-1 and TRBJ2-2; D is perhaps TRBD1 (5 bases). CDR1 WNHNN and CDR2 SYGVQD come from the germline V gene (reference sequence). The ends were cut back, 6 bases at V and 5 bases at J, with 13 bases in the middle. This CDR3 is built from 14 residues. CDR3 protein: CASRRQPNTGELFF. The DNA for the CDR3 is TGCGCCAGCAGGAGACAGCCTAATACCGGGGAGCTGTTTTTT.

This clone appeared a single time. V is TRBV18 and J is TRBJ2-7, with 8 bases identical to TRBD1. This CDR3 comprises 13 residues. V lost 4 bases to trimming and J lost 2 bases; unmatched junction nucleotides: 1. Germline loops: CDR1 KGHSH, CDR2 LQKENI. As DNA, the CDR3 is TGTGCCAGCTCACAGGGACAGGCCTACGAGCAGTACTTC. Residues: CASSQGQAYEQYF.

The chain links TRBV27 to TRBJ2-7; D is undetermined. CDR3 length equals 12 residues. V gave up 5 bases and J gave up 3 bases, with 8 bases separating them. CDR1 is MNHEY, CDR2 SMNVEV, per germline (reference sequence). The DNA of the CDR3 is TGTGCCAGCAGTCGCTACAGCTACGAGCAGTACTTC. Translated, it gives CASSRYSYEQYF.